The following is a T cell receptor beta chain sequence with its context. Its antigen is unknown. These data originate in a study of OX40 agonist ivuxolimab in advanced cancers. Notes on the study in general: Fewer expanded clones were found on average in CD4+ than in CD8+ T cells.

This CDR3 contains 15 residues. The germline gives CDR1 KGHSH, CDR2 LQKENI. The V and J ends lost 6 bases and 2 bases respectively, with 17 bases between them. The repertoire was sequenced with immunoSEQ multiplex PCR; TCRdb's copy has only in-frame clones and lacks some. The profile shows roughly 80,000 clones, around 90% of them singletons. The receptor was isolated from an adult with an advanced solid tumor such as melanoma, head and neck, liver or kidney cancer. This chain connects TRBV18 to TRBJ2-7; perhaps D is TRBD1 or TRBD2 (5 bases each). The sample was CD4+ or CD8+ T cells sorted from blood, taken in a trial of the OX40 agonist ivuxolimab. The CDR3 sequence is CASSQTGRGAYEQYF. For the CDR3, the DNA is TGTGCCAGCTCGCAGACGGGACGCGGAGCCTACGAGCAGTACTTC.